This T cell receptor beta chain emerged from a study of T cell responses to AZD1222 COVID-19 vaccine. Points from the study as a whole: In all cases, repertoires were sampled only after the peak T cell response. The study reported that nearly half of spike-specific TCRs target unmutated variant regions. Spike-spanning, vaccine-associated CD4 TCRs were dominant at 160-218 and 743-854.

The CDR3 spans 15 residues. The J segment lost 2 bases and the V segment lost 3 bases, leaving 2 bases of the junction unmatched. Germline lookup yields CDR1 MRHNA and CDR2 SNTAGT. Measured with immunoSEQ multiplex PCR; TCRdb has only the in-frame clones, and not every one. The sample shows some 180,000 clones, 88% of them seen only once. This clone was observed once. Its antigen is as yet unknown. This chain uses TRBV6-4 with TRBJ2-1, with 9 bases aligning to TRBD1. This material consisted of peripheral blood, taken on day 0 of AZD1222 vaccination. This sequence originates from an adult in good health. This CDR3 is CASSEQGATYNEQFF. The CDR3 DNA reads as TGTGCCAGCAGTGAACAGGGGGCTACCTACAATGAGCAGTTCTTC.